The 29 T cell receptor beta chains below come from one sample, sequenced in a study of technical replicates of blood from several donors. Data came from immunoSEQ multiplex PCR; TCRdb stores just in-frame clones and leaves some out. The sample gives under 85,000 clones, 95% to 97% of which show up once; roughly 0.25% is in the top ten. The sample consisted of T cells isolated from PBMCs. These receptors were collected from a human donor in good health.

This chain joins TRBV5-6 and TRBJ1-4; 9 nucleotides align to TRBD1. The CDR3 has 16 residues. Per germline, CDR1 SGHDT and CDR2 YYEEEE. The junction had 7 bases not matched to a gene; V was cut back by 4 bases and J by 3 bases. The chain's CDR3 is CASSARTGAANEKLFF. The CDR3 DNA sequence: TGTGCCAGCAGCGCCCGGACAGGGGCAGCTAATGAAAAACTGTTTTTT.

The rearrangement links TRBV6-1 to TRBJ2-1; D might be TRBD2 (6 bases). Germline V gene sequence: CDR1 MNHNS, CDR2 SASEGT. The CDR3 contains 15 residues. The V end lost 4 bases, the J end lost 2 bases, and 12 bases lay between the germline ends. The CDR3: CASSVWRGPYNEQFF. In DNA, the CDR3 is TGTGCCAGCAGTGTCTGGCGGGGCCCCTACAATGAGCAGTTCTTC.

The chain recombines TRBV27 with TRBJ2-2; D uncertain. Per germline, CDR1 MNHEY and CDR2 SMNVEV (reference sequence). The V end lost 3 bases, the J end lost 5 bases, and 13 bases lay between the germline ends. The CDR3 runs to 15 residues. CDR3 residues: CASSLRTVLTGELFF. As DNA, the CDR3 is TGTGCCAGCAGTTTGCGTACAGTTTTAACCGGGGAGCTGTTTTTT.

The chain combines TRBV7-9 with TRBJ2-2, with TRBD2 matching 8 bases. V trimming: 5 bases; J trimming: 4 bases; junction bases outside the gene matches: 12. CDR3 size: 17 residues. Germline values: CDR1 SEHNR, CDR2 FQNEAQ (reference sequence). The CDR3 bases are TGTGCCAGCAGCCGCCCTCTGCGGGGGGAAAGCACCGGGGAGCTGTTTTTT. This gives the protein CASSRPLRGESTGELFF.

In its sample, this clone was seen once. This chain uses TRBV7-3 with TRBJ2-1; 13 positions match TRBD2. Germline V gene data show CDR1 as SGHTA and CDR2 as FQGTGA. The CDR3 has 15 amino acids. Losses at the gene ends were 3 bases for V and 7 bases for J; bases not matched to a gene: 3. CDR3 protein: CASSFTSGRGNEQFF. The CDR3 DNA follows: TGTGCCAGCAGCTTCACTAGCGGGAGGGGAAATGAGCAGTTCTTC.

This sequence joins TRBV28 and TRBJ1-2, with TRBD1 identical over 11 bases. This CDR3 has 16 amino acids. V shed 6 bases and J 6 bases; nucleotides not matched to a gene: 12. Germline CDR1 is MDHEN and CDR2 is SYDVKM. DNA of the CDR3: TGTGCCAGCAGCACATGGACAGGGGGCGCTTTTCATGGCTACACCTTC. Encoded protein: CASSTWTGGAFHGYTF.

The chain uses TRBV6-5 and TRBJ2-7, with TRBD2 matching over 7 bases. Unmatched junction bases numbered 15, after V lost 2 bases and J lost 8 bases. This CDR3 comprises 16 residues. Germline V gene sequence: CDR1 MNHEY, CDR2 SVGAGI. The DNA of the CDR3 is TGTGCCAGCAGTTACGCGGAGCGGGGCCCACGGTCACAGCAGTACTTC. Its translation: CASSYAERGPRSQQYF.

This rearrangement joins TRBV7-2 to TRBJ2-3; D remains ambiguous. The germline gives CDR1 SGHTA, CDR2 FQGNSA. The CDR3 has 11 residues. V gave up 5 bases and J gave up 8 bases, with 8 bases separating them. The CDR3 DNA reads as TGTGCCAGCAGCCCAACGGGTACGCAGTATTTT. Its translation: CASSPTGTQYF.

The V and J genes are TRBV15 and TRBJ2-4; 8 nucleotides match TRBD2. The CDR3 is 15 amino acids. Germline lookup yields CDR1 LNHNV and CDR2 YYDKDF (reference sequence). Unmatched junction bases numbered 4, after V lost 0 bases and J lost 6 bases. The CDR3 sequence is CATSREVAGTNIQYF. CDR3 DNA sequence: TGTGCCACCAGCAGAGAAGTAGCGGGAACAAACATTCAGTACTTC.

This sequence joins TRBV10-3 and TRBJ1-2; D is perhaps TRBD1 (6 bases). Germline CDR1 reads ENHRY; CDR2 reads SYGVKD. The V gene lost 8 bases and the J gene lost 0 bases, with 16 bases spanning the gap. This CDR3 contains 15 residues. This CDR3 is CAIRTGTNANYGYTF. As DNA, the CDR3 is TGTGCCATCCGAACCGGGACAAACGCTAACTATGGCTACACCTTC.

This clone was found once. This chain connects TRBV7-2 to TRBJ2-7, with 9 bases matching TRBD2. Unmatched junction bases numbered 10, after V lost 5 bases and J lost 8 bases. The germline V gene has CDR1 SGHTA and CDR2 FQGNSA. This CDR3 is 14 amino acids long. The CDR3 DNA reads TGTGCCAGCAGCCAAGCCGGGACTAGCTTCCAGCAGTACTTC. Translation: CASSQAGTSFQQYF.

The genes are TRBV4-2 and TRBJ1-1; the D is unclear. V lost 4 bases and J 2 bases, leaving 14 bases between the germline ends. The CDR3 runs to 15 residues. The V gene's germline CDR1 is LGHNA and CDR2 YNFKEQ. CDR3 in DNA: TGTGCCAGCAGCCCCATGGGTGGGCCTAACACTGAAGCTTTCTTT. Translated: CASSPMGGPNTEAFF.

The chain recombines TRBV7-3 with TRBJ1-1, with 11 bases identical to TRBD1. This CDR3 is 14 amino acids long. J lost 6 bases, V lost 5 bases, and 5 bases had no gene match. Germline CDR1 and CDR2: SGHTA and FQGTGA. CDR3 sequence reads: CASSRGQGEAEAFF. The CDR3 DNA is TGTGCCAGCAGCCGGGGACAGGGGGAGGCTGAAGCTTTCTTT. Variable domain in full (rest from reference TRBV7-3 and TRBJ1-1): GAGVSQTPSNKVTEKGKYVELRCDPISGHTALYWYRQSLGQGPEFLIYFQGTGAADDSGLPNDRFFAVRPEGSVSTLKIQRTERGDSAVYLCASSRGQGEAEAFFGQGTRLTVV.

The chain's CDR3 is CAWGSGRAYNEQFF. Written as DNA, the CDR3 is TGTGCCTGGGGTAGCGGGAGAGCCTACAATGAGCAGTTCTTC. V gene TRBV30 combines with J gene TRBJ2-1, with 9 bases that match TRBD2. Germline V gene data show CDR1 as GTSNPN and CDR2 as SVGIG (reference sequence). Losses at the gene ends were 5 bases for V and 2 bases for J; bases not matched to a gene: 4. The CDR3 sequence is 14 residues long.

The chain employs TRBV6-4 and TRBJ2-1; D gene ambiguous. With 5 bases removed from V and 0 bases from J, the gap between germline ends came to 14 bases. CDR1 is MRHNA and CDR2 is SNTAGT in the germline V gene. The CDR3 totals 16 residues. CDR3 sequence: CASSSLGSSSYNEQFF. In nucleotides, the CDR3 is TGTGCCAGCAGTAGCCTAGGATCGAGCTCCTACAATGAGCAGTTCTTC.

The rearrangement uses TRBV5-6 and TRBJ1-1; 9 bases match TRBD1. CDR3 length: 15 residues. Germline CDR1 and CDR2: SGHDT and YYEEEE. J lost 6 bases, V lost 4 bases, and 10 bases had no gene match. The CDR3 DNA reads TGTGCCAGCAGCACGGGACAGGGAATCTCCGCTGAAGCTTTCTTT. It translates to CASSTGQGISAEAFF.

The rearrangement joins TRBV27 to TRBJ2-7; TRBD2 matches 7 bases. Germline values: CDR1 MNHEY, CDR2 SMNVEV (reference sequence). The CDR3 loop spans 17 amino acids. V dropped 6 bases and J dropped 0; count of bases not matched to a gene: 14. CDR3 residues: CASRPRAGTTSSYEQYF. CDR3 sequence (DNA): TGTGCCAGCAGACCCCGAGCCGGGACTACCTCCTCCTACGAGCAGTACTTC.

The chain employs TRBV10-3 and TRBJ1-2, with no clear D. The germline V and J ends were trimmed by 4 bases and 4 bases, with 10 bases remaining between them. The CDR3 runs 13 residues. Germline V CDR1 and CDR2: ENHRY, SYGVKD. CDR3 nucleotide sequence: TGTGCCATCAGTGCCCAAGCAGGCTATGGCTACACCTTC. This encodes CAISAQAGYGYTF.

The V call is TRBV11-3, the J call TRBJ1-1; D gene ambiguous. CDR1 is SGHNT, CDR2 YENEEA, per germline. The CDR3 covers 13 residues. The ends were cut back, 3 bases at V and 0 bases at J, with 5 bases in the middle. The CDR3 sequence: CASSLRLNTEAFF. The CDR3 nucleotides read TGTGCCAGCAGCTTGAGATTGAACACTGAAGCTTTCTTT.

CDR3 DNA: TGTGCCATCAGTGAGTCTCCGTTACTGCGGAACACTGAAGCTTTCTTT. This gives the protein CAISESPLLRNTEAFF. The V gene is TRBV10-3, the J gene TRBJ1-1; no firm D call. The germline CDR1 and CDR2 sequences are ENHRY and SYGVKD. Trimming took 0 bases from V and 1 from J, leaving 12 bases between them. The CDR3 is 16 amino acids.

This sequence joins TRBV4-3 and TRBJ2-7, with D unclear. This CDR3 region has 13 residues. Trimming removed 1 base from V and 8 bases from J, with 12 bases in between. Germline CDR1 LGHNA, CDR2 YSLEER. The CDR3 nucleotides read TGCGCCAGCAGCCAAGTGGCGGTCGGTAAGCAGTACTTC. Amino acid sequence: CASSQVAVGKQYF.

The V and J genes are TRBV2 and TRBJ2-2, with 8 nucleotides matching TRBD1. Germline V CDR1 and CDR2: SNHLY, FYNNEI. The CDR3 covers 15 residues. V dropped 3 bases and J dropped 4; count of bases not matched to a gene: 4. CDR3 sequence: CASSEDRARTGELFF. CDR3 coding DNA: TGTGCCAGCAGTGAGGACAGGGCGCGCACCGGGGAGCTGTTTTTT.

The rearrangement links TRBV10-1 to TRBJ2-3, with D possibly matching TRBD2 (5 bases). Germline V gene data show CDR1 as WNHNN and CDR2 as SYGVQD (reference sequence). The V end was cut by 3 bases, the J end by 2 bases, with 12 bases between. The CDR3 has 15 residues. CDR3 sequence reads: CASSDPTGSTDTQYF. DNA of the CDR3: TGCGCCAGCAGTGATCCTACGGGGTCCACAGATACGCAGTATTTT.

V usage is TRBV27 and J usage is TRBJ1-3; perhaps TRBD1 as D (5 bases). Trimming pared 9 bases from V and 0 bases from J, leaving 15 bases between. This CDR3 is built from 15 residues. CDR1 and CDR2 (germline): MNHEY, SMNVEV (reference sequence). The CDR3 bases are TGTGCCAGTCGGGACGGGACTTTCTCTGGAAACACCATATATTTT. This translates into CASRDGTFSGNTIYF.

This chain joins TRBV4-1 and TRBJ2-3; TRBD2 matches 9 bases. Germline V gives CDR1 MGHRA, CDR2 YSYEKL. The CDR3 is 16 amino acids. J lost 1 base, V lost 8 bases, and 10 bases had no gene match. The DNA of the CDR3 is TGCGCCAGCTCACAGCCAGCGGGAGGACGCACAGATACGCAGTATTTT. Encoded protein: CASSQPAGGRTDTQYF.

This rearrangement joins TRBV27 to TRBJ2-3, with D perhaps matching TRBD2 (5 bases). CDR1 MNHEY and CDR2 SMNVEV come from the germline V gene (reference sequence). This CDR3 region has 14 residues. The V end lost 2 bases, the J end lost 2 bases, and 8 bases lay between the germline ends. CDR3 nucleotides: TGTGCCAGCAGTTTAGCGGGCGCCACAGATACGCAGTATTTT. It encodes CASSLAGATDTQYF.

The J gene is TRBJ2-7, the V gene TRBV7-9, with D perhaps matching TRBD2 (7 bases). The CDR3 consists of 14 residues. V lost 5 bases and J lost 6, with 17 bases in between. Germline assignment: CDR1 SEHNR and CDR2 FQNEAQ (reference sequence). The CDR3 loop is CASSVEGEGLEQYF. Written as DNA, the CDR3 is TGTGCCAGCAGCGTTGAGGGGGAGGGCCTCGAGCAGTACTTC.

This chain uses TRBV28 with TRBJ2-5; D possibly corresponds to TRBD1 (6 bases). The CDR3 length is 15 residues. CDR1 is MDHEN and CDR2 is SYDVKM in the germline V gene. Trimming took 2 bases from V and 2 from J, leaving 12 bases between them. The DNA of the CDR3 is TGTGCCAGCAGTTTACCCACAGGGCTTCAAGAGACCCAGTACTTC. It translates to CASSLPTGLQETQYF.

This sequence joins TRBV6-5 and TRBJ1-1; TRBD1 is a possible D gene (6 bases). The CDR3 extends over 14 amino acids. The germline V gene has CDR1 MNHEY and CDR2 SVGAGI. The V end lost 2 bases, the J end lost 4 bases, and 11 bases lay between the germline ends. CDR3 bases: TGTGCCAGCAGTTACGGTCAACAGGGCACTGAAGCTTTCTTT. Translation: CASSYGQQGTEAFF.